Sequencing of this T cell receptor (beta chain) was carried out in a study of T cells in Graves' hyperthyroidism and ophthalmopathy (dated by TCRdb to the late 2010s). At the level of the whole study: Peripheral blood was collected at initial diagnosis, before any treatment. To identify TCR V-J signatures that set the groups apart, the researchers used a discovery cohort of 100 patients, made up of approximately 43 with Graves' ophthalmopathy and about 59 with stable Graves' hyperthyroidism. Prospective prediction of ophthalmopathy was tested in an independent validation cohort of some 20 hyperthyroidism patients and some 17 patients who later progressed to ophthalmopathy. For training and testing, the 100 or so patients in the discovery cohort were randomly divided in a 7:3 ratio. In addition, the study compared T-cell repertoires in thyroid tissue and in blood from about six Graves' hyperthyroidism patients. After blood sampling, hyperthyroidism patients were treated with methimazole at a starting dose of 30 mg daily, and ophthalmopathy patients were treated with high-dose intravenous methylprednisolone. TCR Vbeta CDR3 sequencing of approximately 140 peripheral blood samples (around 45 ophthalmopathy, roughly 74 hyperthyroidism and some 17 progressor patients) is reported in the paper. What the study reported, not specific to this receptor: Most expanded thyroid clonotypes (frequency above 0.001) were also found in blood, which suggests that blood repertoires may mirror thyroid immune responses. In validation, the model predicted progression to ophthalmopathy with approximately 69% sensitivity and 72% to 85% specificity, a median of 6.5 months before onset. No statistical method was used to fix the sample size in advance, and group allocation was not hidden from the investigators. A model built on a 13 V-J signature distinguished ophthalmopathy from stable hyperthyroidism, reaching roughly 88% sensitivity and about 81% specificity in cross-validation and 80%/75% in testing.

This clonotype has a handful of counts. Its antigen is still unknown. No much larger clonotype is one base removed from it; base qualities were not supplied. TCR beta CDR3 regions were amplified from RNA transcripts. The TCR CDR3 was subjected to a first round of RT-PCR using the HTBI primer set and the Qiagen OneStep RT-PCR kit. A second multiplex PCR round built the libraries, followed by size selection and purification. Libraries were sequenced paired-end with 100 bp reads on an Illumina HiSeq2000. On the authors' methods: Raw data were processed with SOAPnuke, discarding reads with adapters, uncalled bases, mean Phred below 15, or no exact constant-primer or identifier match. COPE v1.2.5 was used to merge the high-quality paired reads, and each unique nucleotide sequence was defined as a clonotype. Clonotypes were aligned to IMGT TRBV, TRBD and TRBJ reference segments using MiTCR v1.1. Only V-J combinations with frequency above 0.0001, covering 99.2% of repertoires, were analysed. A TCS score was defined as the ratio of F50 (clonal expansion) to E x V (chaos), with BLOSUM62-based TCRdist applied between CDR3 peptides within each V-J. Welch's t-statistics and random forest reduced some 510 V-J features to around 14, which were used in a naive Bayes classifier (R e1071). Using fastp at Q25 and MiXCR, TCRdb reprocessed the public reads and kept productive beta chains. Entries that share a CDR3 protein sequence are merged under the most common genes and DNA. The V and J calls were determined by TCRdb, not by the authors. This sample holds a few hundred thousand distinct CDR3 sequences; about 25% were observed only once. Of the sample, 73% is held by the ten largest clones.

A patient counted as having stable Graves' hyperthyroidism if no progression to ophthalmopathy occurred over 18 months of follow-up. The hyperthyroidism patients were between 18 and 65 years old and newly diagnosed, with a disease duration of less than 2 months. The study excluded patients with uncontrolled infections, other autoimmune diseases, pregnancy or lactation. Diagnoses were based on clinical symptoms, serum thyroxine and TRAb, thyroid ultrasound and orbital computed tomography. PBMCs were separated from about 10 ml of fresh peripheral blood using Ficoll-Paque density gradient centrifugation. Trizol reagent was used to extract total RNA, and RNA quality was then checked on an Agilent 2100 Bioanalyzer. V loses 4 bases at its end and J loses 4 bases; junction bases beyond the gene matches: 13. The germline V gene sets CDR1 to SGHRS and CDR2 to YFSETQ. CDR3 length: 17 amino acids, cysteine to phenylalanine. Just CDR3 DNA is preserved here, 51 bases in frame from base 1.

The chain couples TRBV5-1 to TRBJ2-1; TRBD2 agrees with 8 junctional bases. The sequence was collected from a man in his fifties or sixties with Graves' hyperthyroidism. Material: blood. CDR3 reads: CASSRTAVAGNYNEQFF. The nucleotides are TGCGCCAGCAGCCGTACGGCCGTAGCGGGGAATTACAATGAGCAGTTCTTC.